The next 18 T cell receptor beta chains were all read from a single sample in a study of T cell repertoires in cytomegalovirus infection (dated by TCRdb to between 2018 and 2021). Explained via the paper, the treatment or condition label denotes: in vitro stimulation with specific CMV peptide epitopes to enrich CMV-specific T cells. What these receptors recognize is not known. Sequencing took place on an Illumina HiSeq 1500. TCRdb reprocessing: public reads trimmed at Q25 with fastp, clones called with MiXCR, in-frame beta chains kept. Rows with one shared CDR3 protein collapse into an entry with the most common genes and DNA. This sample holds tens of thousands of distinct CDR3 sequences; over 20% were observed only once. Over 60% of the sample lies in the top ten. The sequenced sample was CD8+ T cells from cultured PBMCs, obtained from culture after CMV antigen stimulation. These receptors all stem from a human donor in good health (CMV status not recorded). Some clones in this sample may be carry-over from other donors' samples.

This clonotype has more than one count but fewer than ten. V is TRBV7-1 and J is TRBJ1-5; 7 bases fit TRBD1. TRBV7-1 is recorded as an ORF, its role being uncertain. With 5 bases clipped from V and 1 base from J, the junction kept 5 bases outside the gene matches. This CDR3 is built from 15 residues. CDR3 sequence: CASSVTGVSNQPQHF. The CDR3 DNA reads TGTGCCAGCAGCGTCACAGGGGTCAGCAATCAGCCCCAGCATTTT.

The chain is built from TRBV28 and TRBJ2-7, with TRBD2 matching over 9 bases. Germline V gives CDR1 MDHEN, CDR2 SYDVKM. The CDR3 loop spans 13 amino acids. V gave up 8 bases and J gave up 2 bases; unmatched junction bases: 4. The CDR3 sequence: CASGRLAAYEQYF. The CDR3 DNA sequence: TGTGCCAGCGGGCGACTAGCGGCCTACGAGCAGTACTTC. The full variable domain, with the rest looked up from reference TRBV28 and TRBJ2-7, is DVKVTQSSRYLVKRTGEKVFLECVQDMDHENMFWYRQDPGLGLRLIYFSYDVKMKEKGDIPEGYSVSREKKERFSLILESASTNQTSMYLCASGRLAAYEQYFGPGTRLTVT.

The CDR3 nucleotides are TGTGCCAGCAGTGGGAGACAGGGTGGCGGATATGGCTACACCTTC. Translating gives CASSGRQGGGYGYTF. The chain carries TRBV25-1 and TRBJ1-2; 7 bases align to TRBD1. Per germline, CDR1 MGHDK and CDR2 SYGVNS. The CDR3 spans 15 residues. Unmatched junction bases numbered 10, after V lost 4 bases and J lost 5 bases.

In this sample, this clonotype turned up a few times. This could be a read error, since a much larger clone is one nucleotide away. V gene TRBV7-2 combines with J gene TRBJ2-7; D uncertain. The V and J ends lost 4 bases and 5 bases respectively, with 21 bases between them. The CDR3 sequence is 16 residues long. Per the germline V gene, CDR1 is SGHTA and CDR2 is FQGNSA. The CDR3 DNA sequence: TGTGCCAGCAGCTCAGCCTTGGTAGGGTCGCTAGACGAGCAGTACTTC. Its translation: CASSSALVGSLDEQYF.

The rearrangement uses TRBV7-6 and TRBJ1-1; D gene uncertain. Trimming removed 1 base from V and 1 base from J, with 4 bases in between. The V gene's germline CDR1 is SGHVS and CDR2 FNYEAQ. The CDR3 totals 13 residues. The CDR3 DNA sequence: TGTGCCAGCAGCTTAGAGCAGAACACTGAAGCTTTCTTT. The encoded protein is CASSLEQNTEAFF.

The chain couples TRBV7-8 to TRBJ1-1; perhaps TRBD1 as D (6 bases). The CDR3 has 15 amino acids. V was cut by 4 bases and J by 1 base, with 13 bases left in between. CDR1 and CDR2 from the germline V gene are SGHVS and FQNEAQ. DNA for the CDR3: TGTGCCAGCAGCTCTGTCGGACAGAGGAACACTGAAGCTTTCTTT. Translation gives CASSSVGQRNTEAFF.

The genes are TRBV20-1 and TRBJ1-6; TRBD1 matches 9 bases. Per germline, CDR1 DFQATT and CDR2 SNEGSKA (reference sequence). This CDR3 contains 13 residues. The ends lost 7 bases at V and 8 bases at J; junction bases unmatched: 6. The CDR3 protein is CSGPRDRDSPLHF. In DNA form, the CDR3 reads TGCAGTGGACCCAGGGACAGGGATTCACCCCTCCACTTT.

The chain recombines TRBV29-1 with TRBJ1-2; D may be TRBD1 (5 bases). The CDR3 loop spans 16 amino acids. Germline V gene sequence: CDR1 SQVTM, CDR2 ANQGSEA. V dropped 1 base and J dropped 2 bases, with 17 bases sitting between them. CDR3 sequence (DNA): TGCAGCGTTGAAGTTGGGCAGGGCACCACAAACTATGGCTACACCTTC. It yields the protein CSVEVGQGTTNYGYTF.

This clonotype turned up a few times. The chain joins TRBV27 to TRBJ1-5; D perhaps matches TRBD1 (5 bases). Germline CDR1 and CDR2: MNHEY and SMNVEV (reference sequence). Trimming took 6 bases from V and 6 from J, leaving 18 bases between them. CDR3 size: 15 residues. The CDR3 region is CASSRDGGRVQPQHF. The CDR3 region has the DNA TGTGCCAGCAGCAGGGACGGTGGTAGGGTTCAGCCCCAGCATTTT.

This chain links TRBV7-9 with TRBJ1-1, with D perhaps matching TRBD1 (5 bases). Germline V gene data show CDR1 as SEHNR and CDR2 as FQNEAQ (reference sequence). The CDR3 is made up of 15 amino acids. V lost 5 bases, J lost 3 bases, and 16 bases lay in between. CDR3 bases: TGTGCCAGCAGCCACACGGGACGGATCGACACTGAAGCTTTCTTT. It encodes CASSHTGRIDTEAFF.

V gene TRBV27 combines with J gene TRBJ2-7; no clear D gene. Trimming took 0 bases from V and 5 from J, leaving 8 bases between them. Germline values: CDR1 MNHEY, CDR2 SMNVEV (reference sequence). The CDR3 length is 13 residues. The CDR3 sequence is CASSLSDFDEQYF. In DNA, the CDR3 is TGTGCCAGCAGTTTATCCGACTTCGACGAGCAGTACTTC.

This clonotype was recorded a few times. The chain recombines TRBV19 with TRBJ1-1; 8 bases line up with TRBD1. This CDR3 contains 19 residues. The germline V gene has CDR1 LNHDA and CDR2 SQIVND (reference sequence). The trim removed 8 bases at V and 2 bases at J, leaving 22 bases unmatched. The CDR3 DNA reads TGTGCCAGTGCGGCGATGAAGTCTCCCAGGGGGCGGTTTAACACTGAAGCTTTCTTT. Translated, it gives CASAAMKSPRGRFNTEAFF.

This clonotype was counted between two and nine times. The V call is TRBV4-1, the J call TRBJ2-7; either TRBD1 or TRBD2 may supply D (5 bases each). Germline V CDR1 and CDR2: MGHRA, YSYEKL. This CDR3 spans 13 amino acids. Trimming took 4 bases from V and 3 from J, leaving 10 bases between them. The CDR3 protein is CASSPWDGYEQYF. DNA for the CDR3: TGCGCCAGCAGCCCTTGGGACGGCTACGAGCAGTACTTC.

The genes are TRBV7-8 and TRBJ1-4, with 7 bases fitting TRBD1. J gave up 8 bases and V 5 bases, and 11 bases lay outside the gene matches. Germline V gene data show CDR1 as SGHVS and CDR2 as FQNEAQ. CDR3 size: 15 residues. The DNA for the CDR3 is TGTGCCAGCAGCCTAATAGGGGGCGCCGGGGAAAAACTGTTTTTT. It specifies CASSLIGGAGEKLFF.

The rearrangement joins TRBV7-8 to TRBJ1-5, with TRBD1 as a possible D gene (6 bases). The CDR3 runs to 16 residues. V shed 4 bases and J shed 3 bases, with 16 bases lying between them. CDR1 SGHVS and CDR2 FQNEAQ come from the germline V gene. CDR3 nucleotide sequence: TGTGCCAGCAGCTCGTGGGGGGCCCCTAACAATCAGCCCCAGCATTTT. This gives the protein CASSSWGAPNNQPQHF.

This clonotype was observed a handful of times. The chain carries TRBV9 and TRBJ2-1, with TRBD2 as a possible D gene (6 bases). V lost 3 bases to trimming and J lost 2 bases, with 18 bases between them. Germline loops: CDR1 SGDLS, CDR2 YYNGEE. The CDR3 runs 17 residues. This chain's CDR3 is CASSGGVRAGPYNEQFF. CDR3 bases: TGTGCCAGCAGCGGGGGGGTCCGGGCAGGACCCTACAATGAGCAGTTCTTC.

This clonotype was counted a few times. The rearrangement joins TRBV6-6 to TRBJ1-2; maybe TRBD1 (5 bases). CDR1 is MNHNY and CDR2 is SVGAGI in the germline V gene (reference sequence). The CDR3 covers 13 residues. The germline V and J ends were trimmed by 10 bases and 4 bases, with 16 bases remaining between them. The CDR3 DNA reads TGTGCCACCAAAGGGGATCAGATCTATGGCTACACCTTC. As protein: CATKGDQIYGYTF.

The gene calls are TRBV7-9 and TRBJ1-2, with D perhaps matching TRBD1 (5 bases). This CDR3 is 16 amino acids long. V was trimmed by 5 bases and J by 2 bases, leaving 18 bases between them. Germline V gives CDR1 SEHNR, CDR2 FQNEAQ (reference sequence). The DNA for the CDR3 is TGTGCCAGCAGCCCCTCACCCGACAGCCCCAACTATGGCTACACCTTC. Its translation: CASSPSPDSPNYGYTF.